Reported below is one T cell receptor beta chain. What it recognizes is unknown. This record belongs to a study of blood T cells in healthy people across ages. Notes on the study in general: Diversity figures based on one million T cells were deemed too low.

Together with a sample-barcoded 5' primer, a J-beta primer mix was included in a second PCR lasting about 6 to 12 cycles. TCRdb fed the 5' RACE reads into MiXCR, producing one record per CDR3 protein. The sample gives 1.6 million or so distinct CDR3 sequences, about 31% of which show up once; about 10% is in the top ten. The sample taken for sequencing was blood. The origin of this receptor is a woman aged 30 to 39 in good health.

CDR3 DNA: TGCAGTGCTAGAGATTTTAGGGGTCAGGGGGCCTCTGAGCAGTTCTTC. Protein product: CSARDFRGQGASEQFF. The chain recombines TRBV20-1 with TRBJ2-1; 8 positions agree with TRBD1. The CDR3 runs to 16 residues. The J segment lost 9 bases and the V segment lost 0 bases, leaving 13 bases of the junction unmatched. The germline gives CDR1 DFQATT, CDR2 SNEGSKA (reference sequence).